This T cell receptor (beta chain) was captured in a study of technical replicates of blood from several donors. Here immunoSEQ multiplex PCR was the method, and the copy in TCRdb shows in-frame clones only, minus some. The sample contains about 80,000 clones, 95% to 98% of which appear only once. This CDR3 contains 13 residues. V lost 5 bases and J 4 bases, leaving 10 bases between the germline ends. Per germline, CDR1 SGHTA and CDR2 FQGTGA. The chain joins TRBV7-3 to TRBJ2-3; D is possibly TRBD1 (5 bases). The receptor was derived from a human donor in good health. The source material was T cells isolated from PBMCs. Here the CDR3 reads CASSAGSPDTQYF. Written as DNA, the CDR3 is TGTGCCAGCAGCGCAGGGTCTCCAGATACGCAGTATTTT.